This record covers a single T cell receptor beta chain. The antigen is unknown. The sample belongs to a study of cytomegalovirus exposure and HLA in healthy donors. Overall study: There were fewer than 130 million unique TCR beta sequences, drawn from about 179 million T cells, in an earlier analysis.

The study ran its PCR with 60 Vbeta and 13 Jbeta primers. Method: immunoSEQ multiplex PCR; TCRdb's copy keeps in-frame clones and lacks some. There are some 48,000 clones in the sample, with 25% to 30% held by the top ten. Study-level results: For most subjects, TCR beta sequences were reported to predict HLA-A and HLA-B alleles with accuracy.

This sequence originates from a man aged 35-49 years in good health and CMV-seropositive. Source material: PBMCs.

The CDR3 loop is CASSVQGARGYTF. Here the CDR3 DNA reads TGTGCCAGCAGTGTTCAGGGGGCGCGGGGCTACACCTTC. The gene calls are TRBV6-5 and TRBJ1-2; TRBD1 agrees at 8 bases. The CDR3 consists of 13 residues. Germline V gives CDR1 MNHEY, CDR2 SVGAGI. After removal of 5 bases from V and 8 bases from J, the junction contained 7 bases not matched to a gene.